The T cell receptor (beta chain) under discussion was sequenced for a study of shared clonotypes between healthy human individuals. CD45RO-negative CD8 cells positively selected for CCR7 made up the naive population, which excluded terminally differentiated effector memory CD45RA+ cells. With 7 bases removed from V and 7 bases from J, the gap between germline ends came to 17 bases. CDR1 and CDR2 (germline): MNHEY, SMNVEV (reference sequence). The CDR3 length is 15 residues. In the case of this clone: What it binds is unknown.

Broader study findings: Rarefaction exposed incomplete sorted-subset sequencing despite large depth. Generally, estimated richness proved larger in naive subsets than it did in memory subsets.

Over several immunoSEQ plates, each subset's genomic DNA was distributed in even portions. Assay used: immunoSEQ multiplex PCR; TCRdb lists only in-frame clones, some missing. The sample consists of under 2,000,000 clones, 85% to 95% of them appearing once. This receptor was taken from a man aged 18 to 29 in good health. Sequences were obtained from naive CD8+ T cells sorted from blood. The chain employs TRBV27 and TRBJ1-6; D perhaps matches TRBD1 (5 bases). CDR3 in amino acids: CASTSGAGSNSPLHF. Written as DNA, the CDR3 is TGTGCCAGCACATCCGGGGCAGGGAGCAATTCACCCCTCCACTTT.